The clone carrying this T cell receptor (beta chain) was recorded a few times. This sample is part of a study of T cells after yellow fever vaccination. For the study at large: Preparation used SMART-Seq v4 Ultra Low Input for the low-cell-number fractions.

One entry per CDR3 protein results from TCRdb running MiXCR on the 5' RACE reads. The data contain roughly 250,000 distinct CDR3 sequences, roughly 13% of them seen just once; the ten biggest clones take up 0.4% to 0.65%. The receptor comes from a man between 25 and 39 years old who received the YFV17D yellow fever vaccine. Source: CD4+ T cells sorted from PBMCs, taken 45 days after the yellow fever booster vaccination.

The CDR3 sequence: CASSPLGRTVAGELFF. DNA for the CDR3: TGTGCCAGCAGCCCTCTGGGGCGGACAGTTGCCGGGGAGCTGTTTTTT. The chain combines TRBV11-2 with TRBJ2-2, with a weak D call TRBD1 (6 bases). The CDR3 consists of 16 residues. Germline CDR1 and CDR2: SGHAT and FQNNGV. V lost 5 bases and J lost 6, with 19 bases in between.